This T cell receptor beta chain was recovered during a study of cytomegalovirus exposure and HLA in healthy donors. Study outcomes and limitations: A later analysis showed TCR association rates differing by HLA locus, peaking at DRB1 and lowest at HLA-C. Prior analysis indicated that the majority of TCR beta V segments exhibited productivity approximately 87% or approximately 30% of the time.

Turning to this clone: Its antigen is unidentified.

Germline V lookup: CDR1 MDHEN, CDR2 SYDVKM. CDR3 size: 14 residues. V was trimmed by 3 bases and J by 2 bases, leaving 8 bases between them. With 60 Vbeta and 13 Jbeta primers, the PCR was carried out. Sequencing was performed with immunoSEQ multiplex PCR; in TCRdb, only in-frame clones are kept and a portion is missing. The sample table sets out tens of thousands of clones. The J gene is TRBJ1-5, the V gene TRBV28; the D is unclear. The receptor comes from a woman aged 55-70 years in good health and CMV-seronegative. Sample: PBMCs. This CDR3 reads CASSLRRRNQPQHF. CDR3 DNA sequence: TGTGCCAGCAGTTTGCGCAGGCGCAATCAGCCCCAGCATTTT.